Included here is one T cell receptor beta chain sequence, with context. Its specificity is unknown. Positive magnetic bead selection isolated CD4+ and CD8+ cells, and flow cytometry checked purity. Germline CDR1 LGHNA, CDR2 YSLEER. The CDR3 has 18 residues. The J segment lost 3 bases and the V segment lost 1 base, leaving 11 bases of the junction unmatched. Some clones are missing from TCRdb's copy, which holds only in-frame ones; the method was immunoSEQ multiplex PCR. Of about 14,000 clones listed, about 81% are singletons. This sample is drawn from a study of somatic mutations in cytotoxic T cells in rheumatoid arthritis. Study-level background: Sorting by flow gave nearly 100% purity for some V beta antibody-stained T-cell populations, including V beta1+ cells sequenced for TCRB.

Study findings and constraints: For CD8+ T-cell clonality, rheumatoid arthritis patients and age-matched healthy controls did not differ significantly. For patients with rheumatoid arthritis, CD8+ clonality went up with age, while healthy controls showed no such change.

This chain connects TRBV4-3 to TRBJ2-2, with 7 bases aligning to TRBD1. The clonotype was recovered from an adult with rheumatoid arthritis. Sequenced: CD8+ T cells sorted from blood. The CDR3 coding sequence is TGCGCCAGCAGCCAAGCCACCGGCAGAGGGGGCGACACCGGGGAGCTGTTTTTT. Its translation: CASSQATGRGGDTGELFF.